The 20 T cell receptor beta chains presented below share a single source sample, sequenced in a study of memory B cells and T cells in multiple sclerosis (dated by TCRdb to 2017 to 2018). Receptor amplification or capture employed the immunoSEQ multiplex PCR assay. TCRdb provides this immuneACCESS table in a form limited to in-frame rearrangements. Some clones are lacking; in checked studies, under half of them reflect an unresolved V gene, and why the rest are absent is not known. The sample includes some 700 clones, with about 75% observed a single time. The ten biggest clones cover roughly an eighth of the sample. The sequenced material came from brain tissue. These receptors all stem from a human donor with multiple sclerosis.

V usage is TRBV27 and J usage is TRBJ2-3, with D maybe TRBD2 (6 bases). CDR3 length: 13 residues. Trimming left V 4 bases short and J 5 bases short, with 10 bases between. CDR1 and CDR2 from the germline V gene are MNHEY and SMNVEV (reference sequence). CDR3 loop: CASSSGLLDTQYF. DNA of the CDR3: TGTGCCAGCAGTTCTGGACTATTAGATACGCAGTATTTT.

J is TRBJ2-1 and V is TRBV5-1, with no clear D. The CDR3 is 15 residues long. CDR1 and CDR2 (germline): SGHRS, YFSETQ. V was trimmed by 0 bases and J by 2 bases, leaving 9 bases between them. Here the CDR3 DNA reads TGCGCCAGCAGCTTGGAGAGGCCGACCTACAATGAGCAGTTCTTC. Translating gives CASSLERPTYNEQFF.

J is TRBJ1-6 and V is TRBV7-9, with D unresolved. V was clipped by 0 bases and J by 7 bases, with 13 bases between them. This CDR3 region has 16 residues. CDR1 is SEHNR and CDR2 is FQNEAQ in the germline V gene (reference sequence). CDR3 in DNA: TGTGCCAGCAGCTTAGCTCAAGAGGGAGACAATTCACCCCTCCACTTT. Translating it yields CASSLAQEGDNSPLHF.

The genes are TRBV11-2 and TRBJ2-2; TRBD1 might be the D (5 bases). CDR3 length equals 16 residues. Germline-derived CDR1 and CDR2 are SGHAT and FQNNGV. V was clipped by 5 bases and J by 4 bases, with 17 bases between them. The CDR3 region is CASSPKRGRSTGELFF. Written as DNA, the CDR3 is TGTGCCAGCAGCCCAAAAAGGGGTCGCAGCACCGGGGAGCTGTTTTTT. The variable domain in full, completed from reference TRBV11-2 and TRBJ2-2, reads EAGVAQSPRYKIIEKRQSVAFWCNPISGHATLYWYQQILGQGPKLLIQFQNNGVVDDSQLPKDRFSAERLKGVDSTLKIQPAKLEDSAVYLCASSPKRGRSTGELFFGEGSRLTVL.

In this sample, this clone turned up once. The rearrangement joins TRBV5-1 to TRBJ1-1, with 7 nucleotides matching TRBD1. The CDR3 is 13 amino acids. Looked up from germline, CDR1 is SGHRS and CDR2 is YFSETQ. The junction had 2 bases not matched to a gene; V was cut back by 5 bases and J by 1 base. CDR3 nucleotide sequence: TGCGCCAGCAGGGGACAGACGAACACTGAAGCTTTCTTT. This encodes CASRGQTNTEAFF.

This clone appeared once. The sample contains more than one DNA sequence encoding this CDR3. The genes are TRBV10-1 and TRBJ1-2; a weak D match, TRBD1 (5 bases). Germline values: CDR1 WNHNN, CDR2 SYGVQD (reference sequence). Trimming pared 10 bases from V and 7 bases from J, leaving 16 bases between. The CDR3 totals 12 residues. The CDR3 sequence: CAIKGGVSGYTF. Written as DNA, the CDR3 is TGCGCCATCAAAGGAGGGGTAAGTGGCTACACCTTC.

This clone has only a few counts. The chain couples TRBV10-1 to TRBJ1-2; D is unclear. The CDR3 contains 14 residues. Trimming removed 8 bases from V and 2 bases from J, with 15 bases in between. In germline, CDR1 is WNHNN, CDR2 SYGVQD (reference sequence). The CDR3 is CASQVEGINYGYTF. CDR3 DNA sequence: TGCGCCAGCCAGGTGGAGGGAATAAACTATGGCTACACCTTC.

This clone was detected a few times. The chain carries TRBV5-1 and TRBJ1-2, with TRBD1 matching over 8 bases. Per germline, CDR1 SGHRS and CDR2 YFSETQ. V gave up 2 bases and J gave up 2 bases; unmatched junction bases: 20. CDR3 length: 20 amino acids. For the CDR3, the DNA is TGCGCCAGCAGCTTCGGGACAGGTACTCCGGAGTCAATGCGGAACTATGGCTACACCTTC. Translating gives CASSFGTGTPESMRNYGYTF.

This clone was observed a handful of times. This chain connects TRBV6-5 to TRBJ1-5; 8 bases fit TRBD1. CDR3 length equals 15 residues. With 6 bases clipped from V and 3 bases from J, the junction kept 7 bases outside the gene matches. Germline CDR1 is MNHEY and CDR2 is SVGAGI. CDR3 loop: CASRRDRTPNQPQHF. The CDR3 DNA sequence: TGTGCCAGCAGGCGGGACAGGACCCCCAATCAGCCCCAGCATTTT.

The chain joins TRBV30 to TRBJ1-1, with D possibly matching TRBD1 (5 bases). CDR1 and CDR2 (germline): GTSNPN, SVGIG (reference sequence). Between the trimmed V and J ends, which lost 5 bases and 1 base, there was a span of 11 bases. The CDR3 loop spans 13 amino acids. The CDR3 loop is CAWGDSPNTEAFF. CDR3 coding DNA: TGTGCCTGGGGAGACAGCCCGAACACTGAAGCTTTCTTT.

Written as DNA, the CDR3 is TGTGCCAGCAGCCGGTCCCATAATTCACCCCTCCACTTT. Protein product: CASSRSHNSPLHF. The gene calls are TRBV6-5 and TRBJ1-6; no firm D call. This CDR3 has 13 amino acids. V lost 6 bases and J 5 bases, leaving 8 bases between the germline ends. Germline CDR1 and CDR2: MNHEY and SVGAGI.

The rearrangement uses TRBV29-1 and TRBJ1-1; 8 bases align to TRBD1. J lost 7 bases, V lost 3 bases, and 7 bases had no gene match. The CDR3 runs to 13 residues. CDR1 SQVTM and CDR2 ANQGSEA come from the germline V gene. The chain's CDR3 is CSVDTGGLGEAFF. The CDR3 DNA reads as TGCAGCGTTGATACAGGGGGATTGGGTGAAGCTTTCTTT.

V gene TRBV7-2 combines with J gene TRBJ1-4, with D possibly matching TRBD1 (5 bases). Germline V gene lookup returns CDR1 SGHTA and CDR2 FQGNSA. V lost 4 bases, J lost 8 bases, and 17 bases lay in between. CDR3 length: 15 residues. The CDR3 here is CASSSLGRVGEKLFF. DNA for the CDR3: TGTGCCAGCAGCTCCTTGGGGCGAGTAGGAGAAAAACTGTTTTTT.

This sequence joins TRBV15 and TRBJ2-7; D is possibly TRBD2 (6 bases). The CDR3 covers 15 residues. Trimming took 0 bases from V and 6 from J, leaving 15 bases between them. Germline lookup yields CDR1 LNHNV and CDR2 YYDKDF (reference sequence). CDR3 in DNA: TGTGCCACCAGCAGAGATAGGACCCGGCGGGGCGAGCAGTACTTC. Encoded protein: CATSRDRTRRGEQYF.

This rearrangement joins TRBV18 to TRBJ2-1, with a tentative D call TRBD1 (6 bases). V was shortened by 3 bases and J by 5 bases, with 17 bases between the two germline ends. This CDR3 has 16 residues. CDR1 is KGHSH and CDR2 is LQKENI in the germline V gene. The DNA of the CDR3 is TGTGCCAGCTCACCCCTCCCGGACAGAACGGACAATGAGCAGTTCTTC. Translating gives CASSPLPDRTDNEQFF.

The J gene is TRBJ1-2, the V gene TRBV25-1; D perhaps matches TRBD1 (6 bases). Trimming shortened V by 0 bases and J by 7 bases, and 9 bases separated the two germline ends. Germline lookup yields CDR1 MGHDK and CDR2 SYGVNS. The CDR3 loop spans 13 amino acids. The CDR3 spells CASSEYGTSGYTF. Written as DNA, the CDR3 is TGTGCCAGCAGTGAATACGGGACATCTGGCTACACCTTC.

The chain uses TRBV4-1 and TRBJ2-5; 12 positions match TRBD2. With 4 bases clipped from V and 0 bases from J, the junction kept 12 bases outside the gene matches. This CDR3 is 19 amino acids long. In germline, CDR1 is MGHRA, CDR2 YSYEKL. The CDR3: CASSRDKPLAGGNQETQYF. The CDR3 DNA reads TGCGCCAGCAGCCGAGACAAGCCCCTAGCGGGGGGGAACCAAGAGACCCAGTACTTC.

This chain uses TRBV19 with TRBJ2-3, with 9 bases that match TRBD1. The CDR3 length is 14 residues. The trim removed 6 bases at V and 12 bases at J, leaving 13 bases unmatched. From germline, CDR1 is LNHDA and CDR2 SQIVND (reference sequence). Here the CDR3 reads CASRTGGAPGFQYF. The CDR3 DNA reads TGTGCCAGTAGAACAGGGGGCGCCCCGGGGTTTCAGTATTTT.

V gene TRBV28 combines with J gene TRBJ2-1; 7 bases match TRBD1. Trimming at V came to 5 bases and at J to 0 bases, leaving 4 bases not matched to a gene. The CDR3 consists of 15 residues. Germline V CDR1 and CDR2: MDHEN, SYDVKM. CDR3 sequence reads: CASSIGTASYNEQFF. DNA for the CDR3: TGTGCCAGCAGTATAGGGACAGCCTCCTACAATGAGCAGTTCTTC.

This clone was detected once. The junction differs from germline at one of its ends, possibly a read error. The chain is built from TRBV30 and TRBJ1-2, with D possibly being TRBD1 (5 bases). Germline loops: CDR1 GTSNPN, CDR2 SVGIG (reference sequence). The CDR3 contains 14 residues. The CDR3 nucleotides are TGTGCCTGGACCCCAGGGTACCCTAACTATGGCTACCCCTTC. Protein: CAWTPGYPNYGYPF. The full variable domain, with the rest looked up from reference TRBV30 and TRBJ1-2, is SQTIHQWPATLVQPVGSPLSLECTVEGTSNPNLYWYRQAAGRGLQLLFYSVGIGQISSEVPQNLSASRPQDRQFILSSKKLLLSDSGFYLCAWTPGYPNYGYPFGSGTRLTVV.